These 27 T cell receptor beta chains came from one sample sequenced in a study of T cells after yellow fever vaccination. MiXCR, applied by TCRdb to the 5' RACE reads, yields one record per CDR3 protein. This sample has about 260,000 distinct CDR3 sequences, with 10% to 15% found just once. Source: CD4+ T cells sorted from PBMCs, taken 45 days after the yellow fever booster vaccination. The source is a man aged 25 to 40 who received the YFV17D yellow fever vaccine.

A remark on this clonotype: A read error may be the cause here, since a much bigger clone is one base away. The rearrangement joins TRBV12-3 or TRBV12-4 to TRBJ2-3, with D possibly being TRBD2 (6 bases). The ends were cut back, 6 bases at V and 7 bases at J, with 17 bases in the middle. The CDR3 consists of 14 residues. The CDR3 DNA is TGTGCCAGCAGCCTCAGGCGGGATACGAATACGCAGTATTTT. It yields the protein CASSLRRDTNTQYF.

The chain is built from TRBV4-3 and TRBJ1-4; unclear D gene. Per the germline V gene, CDR1 is LGHNA and CDR2 is YSLEER. V lost 4 bases and J lost 6, with 15 bases in between. This CDR3 comprises 15 residues. CDR3 region: CASSRETDGYEKLFF. The CDR3, as DNA: TGCGCCAGCAGCCGAGAGACGGACGGGTATGAAAAACTGTTTTTT.

CDR3 in amino acids: CASSPSLRTSYNEQFF. The CDR3 coding sequence is TGTGCCAGCAGCCCTTCTTTGCGCACCTCCTACAATGAGCAGTTCTTC. The chain is built from TRBV7-2 and TRBJ2-1; D not resolved. Germline assignment: CDR1 SGHTA and CDR2 FQGNSA. CDR3 size: 16 residues. The V gene lost 5 bases and the J gene lost 0 bases, with 14 bases spanning the gap.

The sample holds a few counts of this clonotype. The CDR3 loop is CASTKTQGDQPQHF. CDR3 sequence (DNA): TGTGCCAGCACCAAGACTCAGGGGGATCAGCCCCAGCATTTT. The rearrangement links TRBV6-1 to TRBJ1-5; the match to TRBD1 covers 7 bases. The CDR3 runs 14 residues. V lost 7 bases, J lost 5 bases, and 8 bases stayed unmatched. The germline V gene has CDR1 MNHNS and CDR2 SASEGT.

The chain recombines TRBV29-1 with TRBJ2-3, with D tentatively TRBD1 (5 bases). The CDR3 spans 11 residues. Germline assignment: CDR1 SQVTM and CDR2 ANQGSEA. V was shortened by 6 bases and J by 5 bases, with 9 bases between the two germline ends. The CDR3, as DNA: TGCAGCGTCGATCAGGGAGATACGCAGTATTTT. Translating it yields CSVDQGDTQYF.

This clonotype was recorded a few times. The chain carries TRBV4-1 and TRBJ2-1, with a possible D match to TRBD2 (5 bases). Germline CDR1 MGHRA, CDR2 YSYEKL. This CDR3 has 17 amino acids. V was pared by 0 bases and J by 5 bases, with 17 bases between. CDR3 DNA sequence: TGCGCCAGCAGCCAAGATATAGCGAGGCGGTTCGACAATGAGCAGTTCTTC. Amino acid sequence: CASSQDIARRFDNEQFF.

This chain connects TRBV12-3 or TRBV12-4 to TRBJ1-5; D is unclear. The CDR3 length is 17 residues. V was cut by 0 bases and J by 3 bases, with 15 bases left in between. The CDR3 region is CASSLARSPVSNQPQHF. In DNA form, the CDR3 reads TGTGCCAGCAGTTTAGCCCGATCTCCAGTCTCCAATCAGCCCCAGCATTTT.

The chain has TRBV10-3 and TRBJ2-3; the match to TRBD2 covers 12 bases. Germline V gene sequence: CDR1 ENHRY, CDR2 SYGVKD. Germline trimming cut 0 bases from V and 5 bases from J; bases unmatched to any gene: 12. The CDR3 consists of 19 residues. CDR3 bases: TGTGCCATCAGTGAGTCGAGGTTACCTAGCGGGAGGGCCGGAGATACGCAGTATTTT. Residues: CAISESRLPSGRAGDTQYF.

J is TRBJ2-1 and V is TRBV7-2; 9 bases align to TRBD1. The CDR3 has 14 residues. V trimming: 8 bases; J trimming: 9 bases; junction bases outside the gene matches: 11. The germline gives CDR1 SGHTA, CDR2 FQGNSA. CDR3 coding DNA: TGTGCCAGCTTACCGGGACAGGGAATGGGTGAGCAGTTCTTC. Translation: CASLPGQGMGEQFF.

As DNA, the CDR3 is TGTGCCAGCAGTGGGTCAGGGGAAAAACTGTTTTTT. Encoded protein: CASSGSGEKLFF. The V call is TRBV2, the J call TRBJ1-4; tentative D call: TRBD1 (5 bases). Trimming stripped 4 bases from V and 8 bases from J, with 8 bases between. The CDR3 totals 12 residues. Germline CDR1 is SNHLY and CDR2 is FYNNEI.

The V call is TRBV6-1, the J call TRBJ2-7, with D uncertain. V was trimmed by 0 bases and J by 6 bases, leaving 15 bases between them. CDR3 length: 15 residues. CDR1 and CDR2 from the germline V gene are MNHNS and SASEGT. The CDR3 sequence: CASSEAIGRLGEQYF. The DNA of the CDR3 is TGTGCCAGCAGTGAAGCTATTGGACGGTTGGGCGAGCAGTACTTC.

This clonotype was found a few times. This sequence joins TRBV18 and TRBJ2-2; TRBD1 matches 9 bases. Trimming removed 5 bases from V and 7 bases from J; junction bases left unmatched: 5. Germline lookup yields CDR1 KGHSH and CDR2 LQKENI. This CDR3 has 14 amino acids. This chain's CDR3 is CASSTGQGIGELFF. CDR3 DNA: TGTGCCAGCTCAACGGGACAGGGTATCGGGGAGCTGTTTTTT.

This clonotype was counted a few times. The chain couples TRBV6-5 to TRBJ1-2, with 8 bases aligning to TRBD1. Germline lookup yields CDR1 MNHEY and CDR2 SVGAGI. The CDR3 totals 13 residues. After removal of 6 bases from V and 8 bases from J, the junction contained 8 bases not matched to a gene. The CDR3 sequence: CASRATGVGGYTF. The CDR3 DNA reads as TGTGCCAGCAGAGCGACAGGGGTAGGGGGCTACACCTTC.

The chain couples TRBV7-9 to TRBJ2-5; maybe TRBD1 (6 bases). Trimming took off 5 bases at V and 3 bases at J, with 19 bases between the two ends. Germline lookup yields CDR1 SEHNR and CDR2 FQNEAQ (reference sequence). This CDR3 region has 16 residues. The CDR3 DNA reads as TGTGCCAGCAGCCGACAGGTCGTGTGGGGAGAAGAGACCCAGTACTTC. The encoded protein is CASSRQVVWGEETQYF.

This clonotype was detected a few times. V usage is TRBV3-1 and J usage is TRBJ1-1, with 10 positions matching TRBD1. The germline gives CDR1 LGHDT, CDR2 YNNKEL (reference sequence). The CDR3 sequence is 15 residues long. V lost 4 bases, J lost 4 bases, and 6 bases stayed unmatched. This CDR3 is CASSPQDRGGTEAFF. As DNA, the CDR3 is TGTGCCAGCAGCCCCCAGGACAGGGGGGGCACTGAAGCTTTCTTT.

The chain couples TRBV15 to TRBJ2-7, with a weak D call TRBD1 (6 bases). The length of the CDR3 is 15 residues. The ends were cut back, 0 bases at V and 5 bases at J, with 14 bases in the middle. Germline V lookup: CDR1 LNHNV, CDR2 YYDKDF (reference sequence). CDR3: CATSRENREFNEQYF. The CDR3, as DNA: TGTGCCACCAGCAGAGAGAACAGGGAATTCAACGAGCAGTACTTC.

Only a few counts were recorded for this clonotype. The chain has TRBV7-8 and TRBJ2-7, with 8 bases aligning to TRBD1. With V trimmed by 2 bases and J by 1 base, 7 bases remained unmatched. The CDR3 has 16 residues. CDR1 is SGHVS and CDR2 is FQNEAQ in the germline V gene. CDR3 sequence reads: CASSLTRQGTSYEQYF. The CDR3 DNA follows: TGTGCCAGCAGCTTAACGAGACAGGGGACTTCCTACGAGCAGTACTTC.

The chain recombines TRBV6-6 with TRBJ2-3; 8 bases match TRBD2. Per germline, CDR1 MNHNY and CDR2 SVGAGI (reference sequence). This CDR3 comprises 18 residues. Trimming took 4 bases from V and 5 from J; bases not matched to a gene: 17. CDR3 in DNA: TGTGCCAGCAGTTCCCCCGGGAGGGGAAAGTTTAGTGGAGATACGCAGTATTTT. This encodes CASSSPGRGKFSGDTQYF.

This clonotype was seen a few times. The rearrangement joins TRBV3-1 to TRBJ2-5, with D possibly matching TRBD1 (6 bases). In germline, CDR1 is LGHDT, CDR2 YNNKEL (reference sequence). Trimming stripped 1 base from V and 5 bases from J, with 11 bases between. CDR3 length: 14 amino acids. CDR3 coding DNA: TGTGCCAGCAGCCAAGTAGGGGGTGACGAGACCCAGTACTTC. Translation: CASSQVGGDETQYF.

This clonotype was recorded a few times. The rearrangement links TRBV5-1 to TRBJ2-3; D not certain. The length of the CDR3 is 15 residues. From germline, CDR1 is SGHRS and CDR2 YFSETQ. V lost 0 bases, J lost 2 bases, and 10 bases lay in between. The CDR3 DNA reads TGCGCCAGCAGCTTGGAAGACTTTTCCACAGATACGCAGTATTTT. Translated, it gives CASSLEDFSTDTQYF. Full variable domain (remainder filled in from reference TRBV5-1 and TRBJ2-3): KAGVTQTPRYLIKTRGQQVTLSCSPISGHRSVSWYQQTPGQGLQFLFEYFSETQRNKGNFPGRFSGRQFSNSRSEMNVSTLELGDSALYLCASSLEDFSTDTQYFGPGTRLTVL.

This clonotype was detected many times. The chain combines TRBV20-1 with TRBJ2-1; D is undetermined. This CDR3 region has 14 residues. The V and J ends lost 5 bases and 6 bases respectively, with 17 bases between them. In germline, CDR1 is DFQATT, CDR2 SNEGSKA (reference sequence). CDR3 nucleotide sequence: TGCAGTGCTTATTATCCCTTTAGGTCCAATGAGCAGTTCTTC. Residues: CSAYYPFRSNEQFF.

This clonotype was observed at least ten times. The chain carries TRBV20-1 and TRBJ2-3, with 15 bases aligning to TRBD2. The J segment lost 3 bases and the V segment lost 6 bases, leaving 10 bases of the junction unmatched. CDR1 and CDR2 from the germline V gene are DFQATT and SNEGSKA (reference sequence). The CDR3 totals 17 residues. The DNA of the CDR3 is TGCAGTGCCATTTCCCCCGGGACTAGCGGGAGGACAGATACGCAGTATTTT. It yields the protein CSAISPGTSGRTDTQYF.

V is TRBV13 and J is TRBJ2-5, with D maybe TRBD1 (6 bases). Per germline, CDR1 PRHDT and CDR2 FYEKMQ (reference sequence). The CDR3 has 15 residues. The V end lost 6 bases, the J end lost 3 bases, and 17 bases lay between the germline ends. In DNA, the CDR3 is TGTGCCAGCAGTCTCTACGGACAGAGGAAAGAGACCCAGTACTTC. Translating gives CASSLYGQRKETQYF.

The V and J genes are TRBV18 and TRBJ1-5; 8 bases map to TRBD1. J was trimmed by 6 bases and V by 6 bases; bases with no gene match: 7. This CDR3 comprises 14 residues. Germline CDR1 KGHSH, CDR2 LQKENI. The CDR3 coding sequence is TGTGCCAGCTCGTTCGGACAGGGCTCTCAGCCCCAGCATTTT. Translating it yields CASSFGQGSQPQHF.

DNA of the CDR3: TGCGCCAGCACCGTAACCGGGACAGTACAAGAGACCCAGTACTTC. This translates into CASTVTGTVQETQYF. The V gene is TRBV5-1, the J gene TRBJ2-5, with 7 positions matching TRBD1. J gave up 2 bases and V 6 bases, and 10 bases lay outside the gene matches. From germline, CDR1 is SGHRS and CDR2 YFSETQ. CDR3 length equals 15 residues.

The rearrangement uses TRBV7-2 and TRBJ1-1; 8 bases line up with TRBD1. Germline values: CDR1 SGHTA, CDR2 FQGNSA. CDR3 length: 14 amino acids. Trimming removed 4 bases from V and 5 bases from J; junction bases left unmatched: 6. This CDR3 is CASSWGQDGTEAFF. The CDR3 bases are TGTGCCAGCAGCTGGGGACAGGATGGTACTGAAGCTTTCTTT.

This CDR3 is CSAGPGLRRVSYTF. The DNA of the CDR3 is TGCAGTGCTGGGCCGGGACTACGAAGGGTCAGCTACACCTTC. The chain employs TRBV20-1 and TRBJ1-2; tentative D call: TRBD1 (5 bases). CDR3 length equals 14 residues. In germline, CDR1 is DFQATT, CDR2 SNEGSKA (reference sequence). The ends were cut back, 5 bases at V and 9 bases at J, with 22 bases in the middle.